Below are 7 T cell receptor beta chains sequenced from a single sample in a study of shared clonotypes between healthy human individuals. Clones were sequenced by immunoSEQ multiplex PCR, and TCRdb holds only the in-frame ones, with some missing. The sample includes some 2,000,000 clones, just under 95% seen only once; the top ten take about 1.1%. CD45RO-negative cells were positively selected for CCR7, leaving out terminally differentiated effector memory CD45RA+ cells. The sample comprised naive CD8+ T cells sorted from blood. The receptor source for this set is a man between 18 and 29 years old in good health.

CDR3 DNA sequence: TGTGCCAGTAGTATAGTGGCGGGCCTACTCAACGAGCAGTACTTC. Translation: CASSIVAGLLNEQYF. J is TRBJ2-7 and V is TRBV19; possible D gene TRBD2, 5 bases. The CDR3 sequence is 15 residues long. Trimming took off 1 base at V and 5 bases at J, with 15 bases between the two ends. From germline, CDR1 is LNHDA and CDR2 SQIVND (reference sequence).

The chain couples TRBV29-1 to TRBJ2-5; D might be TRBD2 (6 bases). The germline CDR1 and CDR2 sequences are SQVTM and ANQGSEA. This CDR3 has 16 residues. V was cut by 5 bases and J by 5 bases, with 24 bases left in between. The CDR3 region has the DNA TGCAGCGTTTTTGGAGGGTGGGGGGTTGATGAGGAGACCCAGTACTTC. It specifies CSVFGGWGVDEETQYF.

Here the CDR3 reads CASSETEAFF. The CDR3 DNA is TGTGCCAGCAGTGAAACTGAAGCTTTCTTT. V is TRBV2 and J is TRBJ1-1; D is uncertain. CDR3 length equals 10 residues. Germline values: CDR1 SNHLY, CDR2 FYNNEI. V was trimmed by 2 bases and J by 5 bases, leaving 0 bases between them.

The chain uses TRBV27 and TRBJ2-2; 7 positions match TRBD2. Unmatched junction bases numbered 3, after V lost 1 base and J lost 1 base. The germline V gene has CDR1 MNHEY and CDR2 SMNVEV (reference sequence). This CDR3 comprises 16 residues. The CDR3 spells CASSLFASGNTGELFF. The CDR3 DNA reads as TGTGCCAGCAGTTTATTTGCTAGCGGGAACACCGGGGAGCTGTTTTTT.

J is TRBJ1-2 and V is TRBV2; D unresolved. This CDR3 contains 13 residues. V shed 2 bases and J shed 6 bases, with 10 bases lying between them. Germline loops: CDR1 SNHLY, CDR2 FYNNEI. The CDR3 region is CASSETAPDGYTF. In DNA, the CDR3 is TGTGCCAGCAGTGAAACAGCGCCGGATGGCTACACCTTC.

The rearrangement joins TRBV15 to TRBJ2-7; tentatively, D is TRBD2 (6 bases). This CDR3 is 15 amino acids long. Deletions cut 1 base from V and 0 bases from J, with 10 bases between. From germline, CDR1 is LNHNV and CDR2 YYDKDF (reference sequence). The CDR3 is CATSRVRGTSYEQYF. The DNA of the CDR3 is TGTGCCACCAGCAGAGTACGCGGGACCTCCTACGAGCAGTACTTC.

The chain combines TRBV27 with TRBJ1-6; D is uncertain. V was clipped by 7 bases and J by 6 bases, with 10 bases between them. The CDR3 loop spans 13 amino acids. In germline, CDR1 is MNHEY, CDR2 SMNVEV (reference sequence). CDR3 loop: CASTRASNSPLHF. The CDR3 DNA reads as TGTGCCAGCACCCGGGCGAGTAATTCACCCCTCCACTTT.